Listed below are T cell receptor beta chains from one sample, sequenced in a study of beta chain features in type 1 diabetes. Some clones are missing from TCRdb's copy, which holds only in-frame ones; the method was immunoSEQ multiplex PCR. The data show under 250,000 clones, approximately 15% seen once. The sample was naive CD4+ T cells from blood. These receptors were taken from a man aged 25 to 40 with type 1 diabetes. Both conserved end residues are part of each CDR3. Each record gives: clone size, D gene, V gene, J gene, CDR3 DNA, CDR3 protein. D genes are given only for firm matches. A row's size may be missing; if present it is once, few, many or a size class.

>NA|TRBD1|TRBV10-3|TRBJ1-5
TGTGCCATCAGTGACGCGACAGGGAATCAGCCCCAGCATTTT
CAISDATGNQPQHF
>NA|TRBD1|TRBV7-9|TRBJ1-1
TGTGCCAGCAGCTTACAGGGGGCGGACACTGAAGCTTTCTTT
CASSLQGADTEAFF
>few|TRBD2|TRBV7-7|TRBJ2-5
TGTGCCAGCAGCACTAGCGGTCTCCAAGAGACCCAGTACTTC
CASSTSGLQETQYF
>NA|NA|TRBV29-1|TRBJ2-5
TGCAGCGTCGTCTCCCTACCTCTCGGGACCCAGTACTTC
CSVVSLPLGTQYF
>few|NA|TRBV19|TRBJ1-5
TGTGCCAGTAGTACCGGACAGAATCAGCCCCAGCATTTT
CASSTGQNQPQHF
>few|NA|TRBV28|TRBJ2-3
TGTGCCAGCAAAAGACAGCCAAGCACAGATACGCAGTATTTT
CASKRQPSTDTQYF
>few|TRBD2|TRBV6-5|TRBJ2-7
TGTGCCAGCAGCAAGGGACTAGCGAGCTCCTACGAGCAGTACTTC
CASSKGLASSYEQYF
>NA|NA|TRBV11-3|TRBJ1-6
TGTGCCAGCAGCGTCGAGGGTGGAAATTCACCCCTCCACTTT
CASSVEGGNSPLHF
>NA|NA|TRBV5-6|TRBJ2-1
TGTGCCAGCAGCTTGGCCCTGGACAGCAGGTCATCTTGGGTCAATGAGCAGTTCTTC
CASSLALDSRSSWVNEQFF
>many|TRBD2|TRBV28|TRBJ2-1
TGTGCCAGCAGACCTTCGACTAGCGGGAGCAATGAGCAGTTCTTC
CASRPSTSGSNEQFF
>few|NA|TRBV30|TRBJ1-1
TGTGCCTGGGCTCGGGGTGCGAGCACTGAAGCTTTCTTT
CAWARGASTEAFF